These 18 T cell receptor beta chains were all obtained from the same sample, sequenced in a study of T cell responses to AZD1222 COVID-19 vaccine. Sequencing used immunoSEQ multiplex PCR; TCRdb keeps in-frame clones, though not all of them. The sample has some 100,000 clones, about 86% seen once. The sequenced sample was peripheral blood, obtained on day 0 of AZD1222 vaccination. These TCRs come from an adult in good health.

The CDR3 coding sequence is TGTGCCGGACGCCAGCCAGGCGGTGTCACTGAAGCTTTCTTT. Translation: CAGRQPGGVTEAFF. The chain links TRBV6-5 to TRBJ1-1; D is uncertain. V was shortened by 11 bases and J by 4 bases, with 20 bases between the two germline ends. This CDR3 region has 14 residues. In germline, CDR1 is MNHEY, CDR2 SVGAGI.

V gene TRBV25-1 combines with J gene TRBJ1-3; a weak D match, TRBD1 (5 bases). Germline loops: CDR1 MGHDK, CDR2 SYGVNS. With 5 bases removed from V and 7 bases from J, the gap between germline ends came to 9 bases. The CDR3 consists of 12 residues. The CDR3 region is CASSTGENTIYF. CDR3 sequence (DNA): TGTGCCAGCAGTACAGGAGAGAACACCATATATTTT.

As DNA, the CDR3 is TGTGCCAGCAGTTTATTTTTCCCGGGGGGAGGCTCTGGAAACACCATATATTTT. Amino acids: CASSLFFPGGGSGNTIYF. This chain links TRBV27 with TRBJ1-3, with D possibly matching TRBD1 (5 bases). In germline, CDR1 is MNHEY, CDR2 SMNVEV (reference sequence). CDR3 length equals 18 residues. V gave up 1 base and J gave up 0 bases, with 16 bases separating them.

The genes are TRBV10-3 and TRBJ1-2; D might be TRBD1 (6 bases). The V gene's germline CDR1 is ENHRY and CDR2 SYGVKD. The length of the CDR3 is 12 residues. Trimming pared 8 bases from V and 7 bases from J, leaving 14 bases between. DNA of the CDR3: TGTGCCATCGGGGGGCTATCAGTTGGCTACACCTTC. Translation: CAIGGLSVGYTF.

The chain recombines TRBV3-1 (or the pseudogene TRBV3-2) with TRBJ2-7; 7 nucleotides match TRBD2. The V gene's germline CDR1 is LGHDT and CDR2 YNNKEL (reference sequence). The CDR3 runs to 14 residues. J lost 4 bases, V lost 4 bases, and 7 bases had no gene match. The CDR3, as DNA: TGTGCCAGCAGCCCGAGCGGGATTTCTTACGAGCAGTACTTC. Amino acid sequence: CASSPSGISYEQYF.

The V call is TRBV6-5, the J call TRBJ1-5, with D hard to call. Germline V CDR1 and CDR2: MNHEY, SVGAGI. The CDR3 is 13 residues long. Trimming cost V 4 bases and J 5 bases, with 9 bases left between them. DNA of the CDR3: TGTGCCAGCAGTTCCACACCTTATCAGCCCCAGCATTTT. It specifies CASSSTPYQPQHF.

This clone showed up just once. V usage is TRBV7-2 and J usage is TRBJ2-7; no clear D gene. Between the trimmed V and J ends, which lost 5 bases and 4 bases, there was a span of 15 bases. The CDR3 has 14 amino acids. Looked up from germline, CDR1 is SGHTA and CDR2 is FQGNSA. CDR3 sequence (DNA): TGTGCCAGCAGCCCCGCCGGGCTACAATACGAGCAGTACTTC. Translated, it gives CASSPAGLQYEQYF.

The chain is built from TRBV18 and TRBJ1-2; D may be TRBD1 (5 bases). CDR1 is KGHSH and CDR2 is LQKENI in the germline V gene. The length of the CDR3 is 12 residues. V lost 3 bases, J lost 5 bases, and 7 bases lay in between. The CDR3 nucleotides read TGTGCCAGCTCACCTGACAGATATGGCTACACCTTC. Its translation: CASSPDRYGYTF.

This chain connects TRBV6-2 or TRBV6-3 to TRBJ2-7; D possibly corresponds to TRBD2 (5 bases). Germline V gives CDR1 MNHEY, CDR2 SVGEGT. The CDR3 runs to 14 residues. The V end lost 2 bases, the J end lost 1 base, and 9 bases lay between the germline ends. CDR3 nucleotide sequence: TGTGCCAGCAGTTACGCTAGCATGTCCTACGAGCAGTACTTC. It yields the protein CASSYASMSYEQYF.

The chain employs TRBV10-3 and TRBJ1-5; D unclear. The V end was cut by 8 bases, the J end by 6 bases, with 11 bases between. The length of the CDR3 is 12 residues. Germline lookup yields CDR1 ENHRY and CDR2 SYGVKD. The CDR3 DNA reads TGTGCCATCGGGGAGATAGGTCAGCCCCAGCATTTT. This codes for CAIGEIGQPQHF.

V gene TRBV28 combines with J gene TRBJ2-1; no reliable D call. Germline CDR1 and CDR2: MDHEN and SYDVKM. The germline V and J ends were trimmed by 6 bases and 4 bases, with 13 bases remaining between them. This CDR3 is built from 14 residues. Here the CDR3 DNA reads TGTGCCAGCAGCCTCCCCGACTTGTACAATGAGCAGTTCTTC. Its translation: CASSLPDLYNEQFF. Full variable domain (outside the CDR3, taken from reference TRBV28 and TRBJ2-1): DVKVTQSSRYLVKRTGEKVFLECVQDMDHENMFWYRQDPGLGLRLIYFSYDVKMKEKGDIPEGYSVSREKKERFSLILESASTNQTSMYLCASSLPDLYNEQFFGPGTRLTVL.

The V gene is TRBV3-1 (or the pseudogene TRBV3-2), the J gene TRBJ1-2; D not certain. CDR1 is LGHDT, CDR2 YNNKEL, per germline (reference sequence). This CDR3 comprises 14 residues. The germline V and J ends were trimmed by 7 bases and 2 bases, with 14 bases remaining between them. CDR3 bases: TGTGCCAGCACCCCGACCAGTCTGAACTATGGCTACACCTTC. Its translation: CASTPTSLNYGYTF.

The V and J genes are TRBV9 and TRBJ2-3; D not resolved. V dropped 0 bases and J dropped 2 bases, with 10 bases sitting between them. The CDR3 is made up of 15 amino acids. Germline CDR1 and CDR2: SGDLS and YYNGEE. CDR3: CASSVAPLFTDTQYF. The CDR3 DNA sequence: TGTGCCAGCAGCGTAGCTCCTCTCTTCACAGATACGCAGTATTTT.

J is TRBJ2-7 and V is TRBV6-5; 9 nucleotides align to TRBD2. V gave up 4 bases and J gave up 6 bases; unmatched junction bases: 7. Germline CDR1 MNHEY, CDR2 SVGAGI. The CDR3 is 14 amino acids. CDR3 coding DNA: TGTGCCAGCAGTTTAGCGGGGGCATCGGGCGAGCAGTACTTC. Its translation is CASSLAGASGEQYF.

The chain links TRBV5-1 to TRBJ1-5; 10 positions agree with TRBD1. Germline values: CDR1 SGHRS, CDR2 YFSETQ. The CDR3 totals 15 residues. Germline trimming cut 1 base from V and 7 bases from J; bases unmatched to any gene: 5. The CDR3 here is CASSLSGTGAQPQHF. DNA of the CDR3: TGCGCCAGCAGCTTGAGTGGGACAGGGGCCCAGCCCCAGCATTTT.

Written as DNA, the CDR3 is TGTGCCAGCAGCGGCATCCGGACCACCAGACAGATAACCTACGAGCAGTACTTC. Translating it yields CASSGIRTTRQITYEQYF. The chain combines TRBV7-2 with TRBJ2-7; perhaps TRBD1 as D (5 bases). This CDR3 spans 18 amino acids. Trimming pared 5 bases from V and 2 bases from J, leaving 25 bases between. CDR1 SGHTA and CDR2 FQGNSA come from the germline V gene.

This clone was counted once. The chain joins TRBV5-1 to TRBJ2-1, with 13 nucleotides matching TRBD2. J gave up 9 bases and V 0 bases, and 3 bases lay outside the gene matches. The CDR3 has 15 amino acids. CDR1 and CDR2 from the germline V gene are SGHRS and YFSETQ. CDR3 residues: CASSLGLAGGGEQFF. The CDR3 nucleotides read TGCGCCAGCAGCTTGGGACTAGCGGGGGGCGGTGAGCAGTTCTTC. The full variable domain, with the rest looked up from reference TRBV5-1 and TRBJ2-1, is KAGVTQTPRYLIKTRGQQVTLSCSPISGHRSVSWYQQTPGQGLQFLFEYFSETQRNKGNFPGRFSGRQFSNSRSEMNVSTLELGDSALYLCASSLGLAGGGEQFFGPGTRLTVL.

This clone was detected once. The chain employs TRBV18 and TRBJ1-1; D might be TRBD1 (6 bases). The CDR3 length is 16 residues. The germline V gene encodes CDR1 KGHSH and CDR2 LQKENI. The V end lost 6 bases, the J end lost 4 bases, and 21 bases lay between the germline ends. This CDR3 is CASSPTGIGGITEAFF. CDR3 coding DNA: TGTGCCAGCTCCCCCACAGGGATTGGGGGGATCACTGAAGCTTTCTTT.